This T cell receptor (beta chain) was retrieved from a study of radiation and T cells in renal cell carcinoma. Time point here: blood 4 weeks post-SBRT, at nephrectomy. Treatment of the sample: 15 Gy SBRT to primary tumor, nephrectomy 4 weeks later. Method: immunoSEQ multiplex PCR; TCRdb's copy keeps in-frame clones and lacks some. The data contain over 120,000 clones, approximately 86% of them singletons. This clone has only one observation. The ends were cut back, 1 base at V and 1 base at J, with 10 bases in the middle. Germline V gene lookup returns CDR1 MDHEN and CDR2 SYDVKM. The CDR3 is 15 residues long.

The clonotype originates from a woman aged 50 to 60 with renal cell carcinoma. The rearrangement uses TRBV28 and TRBJ1-1; no definite D call. The input for sequencing was blood, taken from a patient whose treatment included radiotherapy and nephrectomy. CDR3 loop: CASSLSLRENTEAFF. For the CDR3, the DNA is TGTGCCAGCAGTTTATCCCTTCGGGAGAACACTGAAGCTTTCTTT.